This passage covers 12 T cell receptor beta chains from one sample sequenced in a study of blood T cells in healthy people across ages. It was with a sample-barcoded 5' primer and a J-beta primer mix that a second PCR of roughly 7 to 12 cycles was run. TCRdb ran MiXCR on the 5' RACE reads and lists one entry per CDR3 protein. The table lists fewer than 800,000 distinct CDR3 sequences, approximately 25% of them singletons, with 9.4% in the top ten. The same sample was also used in a study of T cells of mothers and their children.

What was sequenced was blood. The receptors stem from a boy aged 5-17 years in good health.

V is TRBV6-1 and J is TRBJ2-6; tentatively, D is TRBD1 (6 bases). CDR1 is MNHNS, CDR2 SASEGT, per germline. The CDR3 sequence is 14 residues long. Trimming pared 6 bases from V and 1 base from J, leaving 7 bases between. The DNA for the CDR3 is TGTGCCAGCAGCGACAGGTCTGGGGCCAACGTCCTGACTTTC. This sequence encodes CASSDRSGANVLTF.

CDR3 DNA: TGTGCCTACGGACTCCCTAGGACGGGAGAGCAGTTCTTC. This codes for CAYGLPRTGEQFF. The chain carries TRBV2 and TRBJ2-1, with D perhaps matching TRBD2 (5 bases). Germline CDR1 reads SNHLY; CDR2 reads FYNNEI. The CDR3 is 13 residues long. The V gene lost 11 bases and the J gene lost 10 bases, with 21 bases spanning the gap.

This clonotype was counted between two and nine times. The rearrangement uses TRBV25-1 and TRBJ2-3, with 14 bases identical to TRBD2. J lost 4 bases, V lost 3 bases, and 6 bases had no gene match. The CDR3 spans 17 residues. Germline V CDR1 and CDR2: MGHDK, SYGVNS. This CDR3 reads CASSEGLAGVYPDTQYF. CDR3 nucleotide sequence: TGTGCCAGCAGTGAGGGACTAGCGGGAGTATACCCAGATACGCAGTATTTT.

J is TRBJ1-1 and V is TRBV5-1, with D perhaps TRBD1 (5 bases). The germline V and J ends were trimmed by 0 bases and 5 bases, with 14 bases remaining between them. Looked up from germline, CDR1 is SGHRS and CDR2 is YFSETQ. This CDR3 has 15 residues. As DNA, the CDR3 is TGCGCCAGCAGCTTGGGTATCAGGGTGGGAACTGAAGCTTTCTTT. Translated, it gives CASSLGIRVGTEAFF.

This clonotype came up a few times. An end of the junction differs from the germline gene, which may be a read error. The chain employs TRBV28 and TRBJ2-7; D uncertain. Germline values: CDR1 MDHEN, CDR2 SYDVKM. This CDR3 comprises 11 residues. The CDR3 loop reads CASSFAYGQYF. The CDR3 DNA reads as TGTGCCAGCAGTTTCGCTTACGGGCAGTACTTC.

The chain has TRBV6-5 and TRBJ1-1; tentative D call: TRBD1 (6 bases). The CDR3 has 13 amino acids. Germline CDR1 MNHEY, CDR2 SVGAGI. With 7 bases removed from V and 1 base from J, the gap between germline ends came to 10 bases. The CDR3 loop is CASTPGANTEAFF. CDR3 nucleotide sequence: TGTGCCAGCACCCCAGGGGCGAACACTGAAGCTTTCTTT.

This clonotype appeared a single time. V and J are TRBV7-2 and TRBJ2-1; TRBD1 is a possible D gene (5 bases). Germline CDR1 reads SGHTA; CDR2 reads FQGNSA. The CDR3 has 14 residues. V was clipped by 0 bases and J by 9 bases, with 12 bases between them. The CDR3 protein is CASSLAGRGFEQFF. The CDR3 DNA is TGTGCCAGCAGCTTAGCGGGGCGAGGTTTTGAGCAGTTCTTC.

The chain recombines TRBV10-3 with TRBJ2-4, with TRBD2 as a possible D gene (6 bases). V lost 2 bases and J lost 8, with 10 bases in between. Per germline, CDR1 ENHRY and CDR2 SYGVKD. The CDR3 sequence is 13 residues long. As DNA, the CDR3 is TGTGCCATCAGTGAGGGGGGGATAGACATTCAGTACTTC. Protein: CAISEGGIDIQYF.

The DNA for the CDR3 is TGTGCCAGCAGACACAACGATGAGCAGTTCTTC. Translated, it gives CASRHNDEQFF. This chain uses TRBV14 with TRBJ2-1; D unclear. The germline V gene has CDR1 SGHDN and CDR2 FVKESK. The CDR3 totals 11 residues. The V gene lost 6 bases and the J gene lost 8 bases, with 8 bases spanning the gap.

This clonotype appeared once. This chain uses TRBV6-2 or TRBV6-3 with TRBJ2-5; unclear D gene. Per germline, CDR1 MNHEY and CDR2 SVGEGT. V dropped 0 bases and J dropped 2 bases, with 16 bases sitting between them. The CDR3 loop spans 17 amino acids. The CDR3 reads CASSYSILVTEQETQYF. CDR3 nucleotides: TGTGCCAGCAGTTACTCTATCCTCGTTACAGAACAAGAGACCCAGTACTTC.

The chain recombines TRBV19 with TRBJ2-5; D perhaps matches TRBD2 (5 bases). There are 13 residues in the CDR3. CDR1 and CDR2 from the germline V gene are LNHDA and SQIVND (reference sequence). V lost 8 bases and J 5 bases, leaving 15 bases between the germline ends. The CDR3 sequence is CASAGPTRETQYF. In nucleotides, the CDR3 is TGTGCCAGTGCGGGCCCAACACGGGAGACCCAGTACTTC.

CDR3 region: CASKKGGTYPLHF. The CDR3, as DNA: TGTGCCAGCAAGAAGGGGGGTACTTATCCCCTCCACTTT. The chain links TRBV6-2 or TRBV6-3 to TRBJ1-6, with D tentatively TRBD1 (6 bases). The length of the CDR3 is 13 residues. Germline loops: CDR1 MNHEY, CDR2 SVGEGT. V was trimmed by 7 bases and J by 13 bases, leaving 17 bases between them.